The clone carrying this T cell receptor beta chain was observed many times. The antigen remains unidentified. The length of the CDR3 is 16 residues. J lost 3 bases, V lost 4 bases, and 11 bases had no gene match. CDR1 is LNHDA and CDR2 is SQIVND in the germline V gene (reference sequence). The data originate from a study of early T cells in non-severe SARS-CoV-2 infection. General observations from the study: Anti-spike CD8 specificities were favored by VDJdb matching, whose results missed private and CD4 specificities.

Individually, cDNA molecules had unique molecular identifiers attached to them. TCRdb re-called the 5' RACE reads with MiXCR, one entry per CDR3 protein. Of tens of thousands of distinct CDR3 sequences in the sample, roughly 6.5% are singletons; the top ten hold over 2.5%. The material was whole blood, obtained at baseline. This sequence joins TRBV19 and TRBJ1-2; 7 nucleotides align to TRBD1. This sequence originates from an adult who was a healthcare worker with PCR-confirmed SARS-CoV-2 infection or an uninfected control (not recorded which). The CDR3 nucleotides read TGTGCCAGTAGTACGACGACAGGGCGGGGGTACTATGGCTACACCTTC. It codes for CASSTTTGRGYYGYTF.